Below, 32 T cell receptor beta chains from the same sample are listed, as sequenced in a study of T cells expressing NK-cell markers. TCRdb reprocessed the 5' RACE reads, with one entry per CDR3 protein and no DNA. This sample's table reports about 120,000 distinct CDR3 sequences. Sequenced input: blood T cells: a sorted CD56 or NKG2C T cell subset, CD4+ or CD8+ T cells, or bulk PBMC T cells (not recorded which). These receptors all stem from a woman between 18 and 69 years old in good health.

The chain combines TRBV7-2 with TRBJ2-7; the TCRdb D gene call, TRBD1, has no DNA to confirm it. The CDR3 covers 15 residues. Germline CDR1 reads SGHTA; CDR2 reads FQGNSA. CDR3 residues: CASSPRGDSSYEQYF. The complete variable domain, with remaining parts taken from reference TRBV7-2 and TRBJ2-7, reads GAGVSQSPSNKVTEKGKDVELRCDPISGHTALYWYRQSLGQGLEFLIYFQGNSAPDKSGLPSDRFSAERTGGSVSTLTIQRTQQEDSAVYLCASSPRGDSSYEQYFGPGTRLTVT.

The chain is built from TRBV27 and TRBJ1-6. Germline V gene data show CDR1 as MNHEY and CDR2 as SMNVEV (reference sequence). The CDR3 consists of 12 residues. This chain's CDR3 is CASSFQSSPLHF.

The gene calls are TRBV7-6 and TRBJ2-7; TCRdb names TRBD1, which stays unverified in the absence of DNA. In germline, CDR1 is SGHVS, CDR2 FNYEAQ. The CDR3 spans 11 residues. The CDR3: CASSKGNEQYF.

The chain is built from TRBV5-8 and TRBJ1-4; TCRdb lists TRBD1, though no DNA is available to test this call. CDR1 is SGHTS and CDR2 is YDEGEE in the germline V gene. CDR3 length: 15 amino acids. This CDR3 reads CASSLVRQGAEKLFF.

This sequence joins TRBV19 and TRBJ1-1; absent DNA, TCRdb's TRBD1 call cannot be checked. Germline assignment: CDR1 LNHDA and CDR2 SQIVND (reference sequence). CDR3 length equals 16 residues. The CDR3 sequence: CASSTPRDEYRGEAFF.

This rearrangement joins TRBV6-1 to TRBJ2-2. The CDR3 is 14 amino acids. Germline V gene sequence: CDR1 MNHNS, CDR2 SASEGT. The CDR3 is CASRQWVNTGELFF.

The rearrangement joins TRBV4-3 to TRBJ2-2. In germline, CDR1 is LGHNA, CDR2 YSLEER. The CDR3 covers 15 residues. CDR3 loop: CASSQVLANTGELFF.

The chain is built from TRBV7-2 and TRBJ2-2; lacking DNA, the TRBD2 call made by TCRdb goes unchecked. There are 14 residues in the CDR3. The germline V gene has CDR1 SGHTA and CDR2 FQGNSA. CDR3 region: CASSFTSDAGELFF.

V and J are TRBV5-4 and TRBJ2-7. This CDR3 region has 15 residues. Germline CDR1 reads SGHNT; CDR2 reads YYREEE (reference sequence). The CDR3 reads CASSSAPRGSYEQYF.

The chain uses TRBV19 and TRBJ2-7; TCRdb returns TRBD2, unconfirmable since there is no DNA. This CDR3 comprises 13 residues. Germline CDR1 is LNHDA and CDR2 is SQIVND (reference sequence). The CDR3 sequence is CASTADARGEQYF.

This sequence joins TRBV7-9 and TRBJ1-4; TCRdb's D call of TRBD1 is untestable without DNA. The CDR3 consists of 13 residues. Germline V gives CDR1 SEHNR, CDR2 FQNEAQ (reference sequence). The CDR3 sequence is CASGGQGDEKLFF.

This chain joins TRBV15 and TRBJ1-2; the D call of TRBD1 rests on TCRdb alone, since no DNA is present to check it. Germline V lookup: CDR1 LNHNV, CDR2 YYDKDF (reference sequence). The CDR3 runs to 17 residues. This CDR3 is CATSRDLGSGTFYGYTF.

CDR3 region: CASSYEGGVGETQYF. This chain uses TRBV6-5 with TRBJ2-5; TCRdb selects TRBD2, and the lack of DNA leaves this call unchecked. This CDR3 is 15 amino acids long. Germline values: CDR1 MNHEY, CDR2 SVGAGI.

This chain uses TRBV7-9 with TRBJ1-1. CDR3 length: 14 residues. CDR1 is SEHNR and CDR2 is FQNEAQ in the germline V gene (reference sequence). The CDR3 protein is CASSPNEVRAEAFF.

The rearrangement joins TRBV29-1 to TRBJ2-2. The CDR3 is 12 amino acids. Per the germline V gene, CDR1 is SQVTM and CDR2 is ANQGSEA. CDR3 amino acids: CSVEAETGELFF.

The V and J genes are TRBV20-1 and TRBJ2-5; checking the TCRdb D call of TRBD2 is not possible without DNA. The CDR3 sequence is 14 residues long. CDR1 DFQATT and CDR2 SNEGSKA come from the germline V gene (reference sequence). The CDR3 spells CSASLTSFRETQYF.

The rearrangement uses TRBV19 and TRBJ2-1; TCRdb calls TRBD2, which cannot be checked without DNA. Germline V lookup: CDR1 LNHDA, CDR2 SQIVND (reference sequence). CDR3 size: 16 residues. CDR3 protein: CASSILVGGPYNEQFF.

The J gene is TRBJ2-1, the V gene TRBV20-1. Germline lookup yields CDR1 DFQATT and CDR2 SNEGSKA (reference sequence). This CDR3 region has 14 residues. This CDR3 reads CSARDTSGFDEQFF.

This rearrangement joins TRBV7-3 to TRBJ2-1; TCRdb calls TRBD2, which cannot be checked without DNA. The CDR3 runs 15 residues. The germline CDR1 and CDR2 sequences are SGHTA and FQGTGA. Here the CDR3 reads CASSLGLAGHNEQFF.

The chain recombines TRBV12-3 or TRBV12-4 with TRBJ1-2; TCRdb's D call of TRBD1 is untestable without DNA. The CDR3 length is 15 residues. CDR3 protein: CASSFGPGLGYGYTF.

The chain couples TRBV6-2 or TRBV6-3 to TRBJ2-1; TCRdb returns TRBD1, unconfirmable since there is no DNA. CDR3 length equals 17 residues. Germline-derived CDR1 and CDR2 are MNHEY and SVGEGT. The chain's CDR3 is CASSDHPTTGVLDEQFF.

This CDR3 is CSVEGFSGRKNYEQYF. The rearrangement links TRBV29-1 to TRBJ2-7; TCRdb picks TRBD2, but there is no DNA to check that call. The CDR3 runs to 16 residues. Per the germline V gene, CDR1 is SQVTM and CDR2 is ANQGSEA.

The chain recombines TRBV12-3 or TRBV12-4 with TRBJ1-2; the TCRdb call, TRBD1, lacks DNA for checking. This CDR3 spans 13 amino acids. CDR3 residues: CASTLQGTHGYTF.

The V call is TRBV27, the J call TRBJ1-5; the TRBD1 assignment by TCRdb is unverifiable without DNA. The CDR3 extends over 15 amino acids. Germline V gives CDR1 MNHEY, CDR2 SMNVEV (reference sequence). CDR3 residues: CASSLSGGGKLPQHF.

V is TRBV27 and J is TRBJ2-1; checking the TCRdb D call of TRBD2 is not possible without DNA. The CDR3 contains 12 residues. Germline CDR1 reads MNHEY; CDR2 reads SMNVEV (reference sequence). CDR3 sequence reads: CASRGEAWEQFF.

The V call is TRBV24-1, the J call TRBJ2-5. Germline CDR1 and CDR2: KGHDR and SFDVKD. This CDR3 is 14 amino acids long. CDR3 in amino acids: CATSDFNSQETQYF.

The J gene is TRBJ1-1, the V gene TRBV9. CDR1 is SGDLS, CDR2 YYNGEE, per germline. This CDR3 is built from 13 residues. The CDR3 reads CASSVAANTEAFF.

The J gene is TRBJ2-5, the V gene TRBV27; TCRdb designates TRBD2, a call that cannot be tested without DNA. Germline-derived CDR1 and CDR2 are MNHEY and SMNVEV (reference sequence). The CDR3 extends over 15 amino acids. The chain's CDR3 is CASSPGLAFQETQYF.

The rearrangement links TRBV9 to TRBJ2-2; TCRdb calls TRBD2, which cannot be checked without DNA. CDR3 length: 14 amino acids. The germline V gene encodes CDR1 SGDLS and CDR2 YYNGEE. The CDR3 loop reads CASSFGGGTGELFF. Full variable domain (missing parts from reference TRBV9 and TRBJ2-2): DSGVTQTPKHLITATGQRVTLRCSPRSGDLSVYWYQQSLDQGLQFLIQYYNGEERAKGNILERFSAQQFPDLHSELNLSSLELGDSALYFCASSFGGGTGELFFGEGSRLTVL.

This chain joins TRBV10-3 and TRBJ2-4; TCRdb outputs TRBD2, but without DNA this stays unchecked. Per germline, CDR1 ENHRY and CDR2 SYGVKD. The CDR3 is 18 residues long. CDR3 sequence: CAISEVPDGAVAKNIQYF.

The V and J genes are TRBV29-1 and TRBJ2-5. The CDR3 runs to 14 residues. CDR1 SQVTM and CDR2 ANQGSEA come from the germline V gene. CDR3 sequence: CSVVYLTNQETQYF. Full variable domain (missing parts from reference TRBV29-1 and TRBJ2-5): SAVISQKPSRDICQRGTSLTIQCQVDSQVTMMFWYRQQPGQSLTLIATANQGSEATYESGFVIDKFPISRPNLTFSTLTVSNMSPEDSSIYLCSVVYLTNQETQYFGPGTRLLVL.

The chain joins TRBV7-8 to TRBJ1-1. In germline, CDR1 is SGHVS, CDR2 FQNEAQ. The CDR3 is made up of 16 amino acids. CDR3 residues: CASSFEALREGTEAFF. Full variable domain (remainder filled in from reference TRBV7-8 and TRBJ1-1): GAGVSQSPRYKVAKRGQDVALRCDPISGHVSLFWYQQALGQGPEFLTYFQNEAQLDKSGLPSDRFFAERPEGSVSTLKIQRTQQEDSAVYLCASSFEALREGTEAFFGQGTRLTVV.